This TCR beta chain was observed in a study of cytomegalovirus exposure and HLA in healthy donors. Study-wide results and limits: Investigators reported under 200 TCR beta chains as tied to cytomegalovirus. Within an earlier analysis, most TCR beta V segments proved productive either about 90% or about 30% of the time. Roughly uniform sequencing depth across donors was assumed, possibly incorrectly. In a later analysis, a genetic analysis reported fewer productive-TCR N-insertions in an Asian-associated ancestry cluster than the cohort average.

A note on this clone: Its matching antigen is unknown.

CDR1 and CDR2 from the germline V gene are SGHRS and YFSETQ. After removal of 2 bases from V and 0 bases from J, the junction contained 9 bases not matched to a gene. The CDR3 totals 17 residues. PCR used 60 Vbeta primers and 13 Jbeta primers. Repertoires were generated with immunoSEQ multiplex PCR, while TCRdb's copy carries only in-frame clones and drops some. The sample carries about 94,000 clones, 79% recorded once. Sequences were obtained from PBMCs. The chain couples TRBV5-1 to TRBJ2-7; TRBD2 aligns across 9 bases. The TCR originated in a woman between 35 and 50 years old in good health and CMV-seronegative. The CDR3 loop is CASSFGAGGTLSYEQYF. The CDR3 bases are TGCGCCAGCAGCTTTGGGGCGGGGGGGACCCTCTCCTACGAGCAGTACTTC.